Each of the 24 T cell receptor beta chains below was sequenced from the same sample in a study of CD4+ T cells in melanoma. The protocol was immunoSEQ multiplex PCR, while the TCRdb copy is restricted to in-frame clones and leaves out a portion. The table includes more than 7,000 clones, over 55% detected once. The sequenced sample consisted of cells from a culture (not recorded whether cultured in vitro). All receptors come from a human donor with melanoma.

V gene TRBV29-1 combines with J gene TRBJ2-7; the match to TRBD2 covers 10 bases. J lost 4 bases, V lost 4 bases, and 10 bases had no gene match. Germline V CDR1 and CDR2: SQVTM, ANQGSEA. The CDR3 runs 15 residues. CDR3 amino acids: CSVVQRGGQFYEQYF. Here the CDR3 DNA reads TGCAGCGTTGTCCAGCGGGGGGGCCAGTTTTACGAGCAGTACTTC.

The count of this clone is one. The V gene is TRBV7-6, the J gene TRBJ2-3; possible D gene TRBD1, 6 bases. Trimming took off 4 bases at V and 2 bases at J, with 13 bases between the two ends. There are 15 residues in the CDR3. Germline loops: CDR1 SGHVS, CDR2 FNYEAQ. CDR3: CASSSTGIPTDTQYF. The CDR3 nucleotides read TGTGCCAGCAGCTCCACAGGGATTCCCACAGATACGCAGTATTTT.

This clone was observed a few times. Written as DNA, the CDR3 is TGCAGCGTTTTTAAGGGAAGGGCTTTCTTT. Residues: CSVFKGRAFF. The chain carries TRBV29-1 and TRBJ1-1; D call uncertain. Deletions cut 5 bases from V and 11 bases from J, with 12 bases between. Germline CDR1 SQVTM, CDR2 ANQGSEA. This CDR3 has 10 amino acids.

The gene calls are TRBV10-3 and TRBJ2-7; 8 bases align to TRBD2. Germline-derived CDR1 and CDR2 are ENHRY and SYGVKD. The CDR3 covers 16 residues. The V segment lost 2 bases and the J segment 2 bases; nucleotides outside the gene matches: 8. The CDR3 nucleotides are TGTGCCATCAGTGAGACGGGGGGGCCGAGAACCTACGAGCAGTACTTC. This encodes CAISETGGPRTYEQYF.

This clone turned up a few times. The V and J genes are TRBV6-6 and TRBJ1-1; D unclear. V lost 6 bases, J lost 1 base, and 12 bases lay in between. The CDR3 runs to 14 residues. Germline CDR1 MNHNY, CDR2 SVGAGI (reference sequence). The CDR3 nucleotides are TGTGCCAGCAGGAATCGTGGGGAGAACACTGAAGCTTTCTTT. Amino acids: CASRNRGENTEAFF.

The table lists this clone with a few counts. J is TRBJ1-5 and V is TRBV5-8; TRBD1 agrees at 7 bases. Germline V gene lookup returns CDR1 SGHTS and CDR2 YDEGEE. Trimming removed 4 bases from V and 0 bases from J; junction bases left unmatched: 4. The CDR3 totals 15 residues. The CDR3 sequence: CASSEQGYSNQPQHF. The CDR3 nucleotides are TGTGCCAGCAGCGAACAGGGGTATAGCAATCAGCCCCAGCATTTT.

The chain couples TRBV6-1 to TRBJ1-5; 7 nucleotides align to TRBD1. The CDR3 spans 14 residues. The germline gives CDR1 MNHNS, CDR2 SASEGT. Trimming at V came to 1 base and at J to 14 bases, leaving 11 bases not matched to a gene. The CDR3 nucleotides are TGTGCCAGCAGTGAAGACCCCCGGACAGGACATAAGCATTTT. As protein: CASSEDPRTGHKHF.

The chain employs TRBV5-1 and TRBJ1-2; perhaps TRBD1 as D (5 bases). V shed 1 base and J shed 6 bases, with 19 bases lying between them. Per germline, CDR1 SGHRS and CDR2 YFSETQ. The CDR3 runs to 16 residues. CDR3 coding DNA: TGCGCCAGCAGCTTGCGTCGACTGGGGCAGGGCGATGGCTACACCTTC. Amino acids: CASSLRRLGQGDGYTF. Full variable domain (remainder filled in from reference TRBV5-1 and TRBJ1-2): KAGVTQTPRYLIKTRGQQVTLSCSPISGHRSVSWYQQTPGQGLQFLFEYFSETQRNKGNFPGRFSGRQFSNSRSEMNVSTLELGDSALYLCASSLRRLGQGDGYTFGSGTRLTVV.

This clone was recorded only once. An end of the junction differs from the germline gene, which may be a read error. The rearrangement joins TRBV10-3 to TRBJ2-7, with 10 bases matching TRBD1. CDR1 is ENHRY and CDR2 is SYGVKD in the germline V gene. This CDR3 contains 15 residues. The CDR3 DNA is TGTGCCAGCAGTAATCCGGGACAGGGGCTTGTAAAGCAGTACTTC. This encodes CASSNPGQGLVKQYF.

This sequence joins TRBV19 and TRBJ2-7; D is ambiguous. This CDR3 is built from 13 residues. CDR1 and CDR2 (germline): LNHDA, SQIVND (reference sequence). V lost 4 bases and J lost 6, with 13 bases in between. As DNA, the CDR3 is TGTGCCAGTAGTACCTACGGAGTTAGCGAGCAGTACTTC. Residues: CASSTYGVSEQYF.

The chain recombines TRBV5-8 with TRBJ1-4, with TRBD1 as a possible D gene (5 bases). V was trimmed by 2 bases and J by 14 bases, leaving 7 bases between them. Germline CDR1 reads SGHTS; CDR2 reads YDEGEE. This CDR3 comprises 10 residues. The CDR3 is CASSFRQLFF. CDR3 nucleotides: TGTGCCAGCAGCTTCAGACAGCTGTTTTTT.

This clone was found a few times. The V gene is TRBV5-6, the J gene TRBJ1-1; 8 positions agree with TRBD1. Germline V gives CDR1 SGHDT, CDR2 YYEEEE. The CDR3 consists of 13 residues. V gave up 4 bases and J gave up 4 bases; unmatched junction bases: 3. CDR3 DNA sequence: TGTGCCAGCAGCGCGGACAGGGCCACTGAAGCTTTCTTT. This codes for CASSADRATEAFF.

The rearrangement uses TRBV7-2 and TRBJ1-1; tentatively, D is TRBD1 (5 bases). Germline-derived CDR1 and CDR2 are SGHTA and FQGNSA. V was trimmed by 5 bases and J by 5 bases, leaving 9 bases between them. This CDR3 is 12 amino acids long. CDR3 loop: CASSRGLTEAFF. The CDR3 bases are TGTGCCAGCAGCCGGGGGTTGACTGAAGCTTTCTTT.

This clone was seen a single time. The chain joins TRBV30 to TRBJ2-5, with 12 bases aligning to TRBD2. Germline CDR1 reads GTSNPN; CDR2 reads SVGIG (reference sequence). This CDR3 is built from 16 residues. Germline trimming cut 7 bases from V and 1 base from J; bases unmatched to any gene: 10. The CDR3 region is CALELAGGPPQETQYF. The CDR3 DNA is TGTGCCTTAGAACTAGCGGGGGGCCCCCCCCAAGAGACCCAGTACTTC.

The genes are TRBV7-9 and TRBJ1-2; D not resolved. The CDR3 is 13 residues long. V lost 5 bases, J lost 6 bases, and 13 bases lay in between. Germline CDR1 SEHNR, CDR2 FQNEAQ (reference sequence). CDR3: CASSETERNGYTF. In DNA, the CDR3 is TGTGCCAGCAGCGAAACGGAGAGAAATGGCTACACCTTC.

The CDR3 nucleotides are TGTGCCAGCAGCCCCCCGTGGAGCGGGGGGCTAAAACCTTACAATGAGCAGTTCTTC. Translation: CASSPPWSGGLKPYNEQFF. The chain recombines TRBV11-1 with TRBJ2-1, with TRBD2 matching over 9 bases. This CDR3 contains 19 residues. CDR1 and CDR2 (germline): SGHAT, FQDESV (reference sequence). J was trimmed by 4 bases and V by 5 bases; bases with no gene match: 18.

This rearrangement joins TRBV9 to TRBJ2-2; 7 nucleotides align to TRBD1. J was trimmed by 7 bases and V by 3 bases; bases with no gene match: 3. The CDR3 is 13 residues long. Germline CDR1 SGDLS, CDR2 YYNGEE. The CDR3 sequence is CASSEGAYGELFF. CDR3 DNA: TGTGCCAGCAGCGAGGGGGCGTACGGGGAGCTGTTTTTT.

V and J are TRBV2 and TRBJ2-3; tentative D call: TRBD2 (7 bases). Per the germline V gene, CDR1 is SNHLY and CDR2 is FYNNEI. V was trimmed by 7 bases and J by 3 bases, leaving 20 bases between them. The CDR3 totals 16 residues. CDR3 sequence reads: CASTARGGAVTDTQYF. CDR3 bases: TGTGCCAGCACGGCTAGGGGGGGGGCCGTAACAGATACGCAGTATTTT.

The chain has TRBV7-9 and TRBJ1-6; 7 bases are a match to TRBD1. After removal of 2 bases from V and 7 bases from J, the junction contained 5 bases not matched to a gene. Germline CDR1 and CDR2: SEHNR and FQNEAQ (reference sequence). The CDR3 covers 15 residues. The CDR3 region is CASSLTGTVNSPLHF. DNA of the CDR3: TGTGCCAGCAGCTTAACCGGGACAGTGAATTCACCCCTCCACTTT.

This chain's CDR3 is CASSYSRWGDAYEQYF. CDR3 in DNA: TGTGCCAGCAGTTACTCGAGGTGGGGGGACGCCTACGAGCAGTACTTC. The chain is built from TRBV6-5 and TRBJ2-7; D is possibly TRBD2 (6 bases). V dropped 0 bases and J dropped 2 bases, with 14 bases sitting between them. This CDR3 is 16 amino acids long. Germline CDR1 is MNHEY and CDR2 is SVGAGI.

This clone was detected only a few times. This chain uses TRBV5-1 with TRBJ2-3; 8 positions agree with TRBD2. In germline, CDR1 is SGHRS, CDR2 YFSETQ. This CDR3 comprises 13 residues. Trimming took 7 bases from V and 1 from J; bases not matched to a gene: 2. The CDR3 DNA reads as TGCGCCAGCGGGCGGGGGGGCACAGATACGCAGTATTTT. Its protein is CASGRGGTDTQYF.

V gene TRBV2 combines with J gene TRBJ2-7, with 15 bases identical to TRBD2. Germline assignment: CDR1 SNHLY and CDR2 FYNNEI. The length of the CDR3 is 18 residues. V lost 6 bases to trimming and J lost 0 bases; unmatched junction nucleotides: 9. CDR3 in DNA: TGTGCCAGCAGCCGGGGACTAGCGGGGGGCTTAAGCTCCTACGAGCAGTACTTC. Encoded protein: CASSRGLAGGLSSYEQYF. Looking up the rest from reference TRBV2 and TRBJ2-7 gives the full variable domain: EPEVTQTPSHQVTQMGQEVILRCVPISNHLYFYWYRQILGQKVEFLVSFYNNEISEKSEIFDDQFSVERPDGSNFTLKIRSTKLEDSAMYFCASSRGLAGGLSSYEQYFGPGTRLTVT.

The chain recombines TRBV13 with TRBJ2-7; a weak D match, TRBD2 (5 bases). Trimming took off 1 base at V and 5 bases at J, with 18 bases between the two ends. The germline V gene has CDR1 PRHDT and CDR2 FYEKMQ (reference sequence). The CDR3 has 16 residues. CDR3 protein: CASSLEPAGLRDEQYF. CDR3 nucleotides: TGTGCCAGCAGCTTAGAGCCGGCCGGACTTCGGGACGAGCAGTACTTC. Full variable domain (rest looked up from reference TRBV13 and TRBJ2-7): AAGVIQSPRHLIKEKRETATLKCYPIPRHDTVYWYQQGPGQDPQFLISFYEKMQSDKGSIPDRFSAQQFSDYHSELNMSSLELGDSALYFCASSLEPAGLRDEQYFGPGTRLTVT.

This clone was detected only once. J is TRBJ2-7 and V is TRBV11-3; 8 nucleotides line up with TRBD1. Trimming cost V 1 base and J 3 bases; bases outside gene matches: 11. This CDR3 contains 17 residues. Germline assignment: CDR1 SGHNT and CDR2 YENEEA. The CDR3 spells CASSLGVFPGQVYEQYF. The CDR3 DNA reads TGTGCCAGCAGCTTAGGAGTTTTCCCGGGACAGGTCTACGAGCAGTACTTC.